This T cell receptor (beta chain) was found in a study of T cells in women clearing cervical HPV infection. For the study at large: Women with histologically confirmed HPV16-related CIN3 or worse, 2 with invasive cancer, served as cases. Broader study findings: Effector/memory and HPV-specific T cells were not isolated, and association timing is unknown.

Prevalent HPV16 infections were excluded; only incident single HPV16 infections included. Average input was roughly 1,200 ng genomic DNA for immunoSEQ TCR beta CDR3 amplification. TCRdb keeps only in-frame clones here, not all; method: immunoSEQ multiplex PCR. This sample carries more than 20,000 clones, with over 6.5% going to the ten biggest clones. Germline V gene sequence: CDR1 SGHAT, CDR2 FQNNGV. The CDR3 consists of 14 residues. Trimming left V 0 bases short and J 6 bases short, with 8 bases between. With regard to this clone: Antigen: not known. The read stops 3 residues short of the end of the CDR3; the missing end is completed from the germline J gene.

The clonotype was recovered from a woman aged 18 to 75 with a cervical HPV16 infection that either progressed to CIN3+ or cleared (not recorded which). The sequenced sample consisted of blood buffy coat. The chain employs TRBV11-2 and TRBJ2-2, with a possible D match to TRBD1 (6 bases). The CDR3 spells CASSLDRGPGELFF. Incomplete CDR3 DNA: TGTGCCAGCAGCTTAGACAGGGGCCCCGGGGAG.